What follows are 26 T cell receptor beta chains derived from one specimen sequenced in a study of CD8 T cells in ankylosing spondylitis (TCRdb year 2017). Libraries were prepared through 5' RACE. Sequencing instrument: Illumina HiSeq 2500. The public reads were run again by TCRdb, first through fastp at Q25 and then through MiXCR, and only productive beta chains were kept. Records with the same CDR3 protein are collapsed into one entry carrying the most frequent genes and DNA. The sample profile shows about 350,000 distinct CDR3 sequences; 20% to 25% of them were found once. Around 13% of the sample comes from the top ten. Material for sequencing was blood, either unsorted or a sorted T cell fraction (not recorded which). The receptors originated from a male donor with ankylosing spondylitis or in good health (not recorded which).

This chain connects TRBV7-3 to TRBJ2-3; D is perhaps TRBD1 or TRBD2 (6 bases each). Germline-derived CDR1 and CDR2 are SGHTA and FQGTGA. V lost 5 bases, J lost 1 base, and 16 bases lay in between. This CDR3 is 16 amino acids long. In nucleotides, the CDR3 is TGTGCCAGCAGCCCAGGGGCGGCTAGCGGCACAGATACGCAGTATTTT. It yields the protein CASSPGAASGTDTQYF. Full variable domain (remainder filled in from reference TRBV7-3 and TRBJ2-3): GAGVSQTPSNKVTEKGKYVELRCDPISGHTALYWYRQSLGQGPEFLIYFQGTGAADDSGLPNDRFFAVRPEGSVSTLKIQRTERGDSAVYLCASSPGAASGTDTQYFGPGTRLTVL.

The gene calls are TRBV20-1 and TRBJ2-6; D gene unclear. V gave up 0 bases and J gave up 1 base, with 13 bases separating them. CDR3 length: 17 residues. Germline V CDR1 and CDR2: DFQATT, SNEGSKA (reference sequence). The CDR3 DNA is TGCAGTGCTAGAGATCCCCTATTGAATTCTGGGGCCAACGTCCTGACTTTC. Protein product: CSARDPLLNSGANVLTF.

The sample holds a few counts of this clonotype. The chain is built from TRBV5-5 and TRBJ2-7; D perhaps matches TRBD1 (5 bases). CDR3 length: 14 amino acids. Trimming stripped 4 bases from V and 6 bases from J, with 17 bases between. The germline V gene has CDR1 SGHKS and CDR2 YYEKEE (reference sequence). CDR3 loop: CASSPTGTVVEQYF. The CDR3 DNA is TGTGCCAGCAGCCCCACAGGTACCGTCGTCGAGCAGTACTTC.

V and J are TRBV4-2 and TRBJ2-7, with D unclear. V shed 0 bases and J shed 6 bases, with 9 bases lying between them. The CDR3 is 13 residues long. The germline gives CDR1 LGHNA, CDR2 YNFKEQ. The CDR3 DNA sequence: TGTGCCAGCAGCCAAGAATGGCACTCCGAGCAGTACTTC. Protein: CASSQEWHSEQYF.

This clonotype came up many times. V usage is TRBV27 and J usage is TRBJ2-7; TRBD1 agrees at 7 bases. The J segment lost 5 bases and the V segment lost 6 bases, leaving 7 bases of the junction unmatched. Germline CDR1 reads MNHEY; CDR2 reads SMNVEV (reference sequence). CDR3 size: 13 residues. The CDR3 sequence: CASREQGSHEQYF. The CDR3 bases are TGTGCCAGCAGGGAACAGGGGTCCCACGAGCAGTACTTC.

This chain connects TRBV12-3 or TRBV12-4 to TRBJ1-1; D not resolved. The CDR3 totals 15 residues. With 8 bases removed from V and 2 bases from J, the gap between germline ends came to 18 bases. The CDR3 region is CASLEEAELNTEAFF. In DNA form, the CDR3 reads TGTGCCAGCCTCGAGGAGGCAGAACTAAACACTGAAGCTTTCTTT.

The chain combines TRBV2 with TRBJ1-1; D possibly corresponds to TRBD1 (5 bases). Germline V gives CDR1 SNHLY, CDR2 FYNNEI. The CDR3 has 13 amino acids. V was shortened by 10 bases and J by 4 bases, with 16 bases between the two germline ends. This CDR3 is CATDPGHGTEAFF. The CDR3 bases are TGTGCCACAGACCCCGGACACGGCACTGAAGCTTTCTTT.

The CDR3 region has the DNA TGTGCCAGCAGCTTAAGGCTAGCGGGGGGGCCTGGTGATGAGCAGTTCTTC. It translates to CASSLRLAGGPGDEQFF. The chain employs TRBV11-2 and TRBJ2-1; TRBD2 matches at 12 bases. In germline, CDR1 is SGHAT, CDR2 FQNNGV. This CDR3 is 17 amino acids long. V gave up 2 bases and J gave up 8 bases; unmatched junction bases: 10.

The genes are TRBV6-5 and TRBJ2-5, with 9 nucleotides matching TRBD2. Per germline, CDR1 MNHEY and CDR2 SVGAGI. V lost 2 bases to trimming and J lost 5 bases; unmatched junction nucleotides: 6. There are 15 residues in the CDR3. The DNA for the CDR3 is TGTGCCAGCAGTTACGGCGGGGGGGCTCGGGAGACCCAGTACTTC. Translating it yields CASSYGGGARETQYF.

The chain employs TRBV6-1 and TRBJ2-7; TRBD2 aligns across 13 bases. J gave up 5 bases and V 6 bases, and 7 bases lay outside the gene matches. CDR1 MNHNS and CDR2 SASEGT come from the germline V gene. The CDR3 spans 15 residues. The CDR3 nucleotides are TGTGCCAGCAGAGAACTAGCGGGGGGGCGGAACGAGCAGTACTTC. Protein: CASRELAGGRNEQYF.

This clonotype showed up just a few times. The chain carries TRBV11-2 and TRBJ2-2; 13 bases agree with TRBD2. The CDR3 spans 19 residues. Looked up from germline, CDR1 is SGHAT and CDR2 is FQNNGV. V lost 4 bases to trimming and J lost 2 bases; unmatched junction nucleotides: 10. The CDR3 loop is CASSSGGTSGIPNTGELFF. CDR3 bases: TGTGCCAGCAGCTCCGGAGGGACTAGCGGGATACCAAACACCGGGGAGCTGTTTTTT.

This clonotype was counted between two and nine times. CDR3 residues: CASSQERLGHEQYF. DNA of the CDR3: TGCGCCAGCAGCCAAGAACGTCTGGGCCACGAGCAGTACTTC. The V gene is TRBV4-1, the J gene TRBJ2-7, with D unresolved. V gave up 0 bases and J gave up 5 bases, with 11 bases separating them. From germline, CDR1 is MGHRA and CDR2 YSYEKL. The length of the CDR3 is 14 residues.

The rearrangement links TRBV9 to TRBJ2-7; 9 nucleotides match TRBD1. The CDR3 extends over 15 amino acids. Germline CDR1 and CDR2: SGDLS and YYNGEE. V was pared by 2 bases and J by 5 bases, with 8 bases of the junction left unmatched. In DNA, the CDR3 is TGTGCCAGCAGCGTGGGAGGACAGGGGTCCCACGAGCAGTACTTC. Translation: CASSVGGQGSHEQYF.

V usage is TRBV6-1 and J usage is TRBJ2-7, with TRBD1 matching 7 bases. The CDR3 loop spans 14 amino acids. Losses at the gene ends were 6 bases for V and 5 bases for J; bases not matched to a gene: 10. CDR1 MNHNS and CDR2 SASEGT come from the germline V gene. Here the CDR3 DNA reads TGTGCCAGCAGACCGGGACAGTTTTGGGACGAGCAGTACTTC. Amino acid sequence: CASRPGQFWDEQYF.

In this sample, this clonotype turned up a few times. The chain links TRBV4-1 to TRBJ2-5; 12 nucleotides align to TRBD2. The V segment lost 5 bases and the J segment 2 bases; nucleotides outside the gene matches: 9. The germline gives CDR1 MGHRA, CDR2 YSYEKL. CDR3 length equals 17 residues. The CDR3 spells CASSARTSGGLQETQYF. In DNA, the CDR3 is TGCGCCAGCAGCGCAAGAACTAGCGGGGGGCTACAAGAGACCCAGTACTTC.

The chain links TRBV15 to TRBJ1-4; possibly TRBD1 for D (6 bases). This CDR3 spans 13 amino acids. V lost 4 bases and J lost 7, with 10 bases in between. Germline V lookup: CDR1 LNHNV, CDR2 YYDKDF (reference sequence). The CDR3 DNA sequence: TGTGCCACCAGCAAAGGAGGGGGTGAAAAACTGTTTTTT. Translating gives CATSKGGGEKLFF.

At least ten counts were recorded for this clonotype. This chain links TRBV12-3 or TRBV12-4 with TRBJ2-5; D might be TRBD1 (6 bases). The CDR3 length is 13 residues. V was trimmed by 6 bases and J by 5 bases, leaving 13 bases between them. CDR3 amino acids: CASSLTGLETQYF. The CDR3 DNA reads TGTGCCAGCAGCCTTACAGGGCTGGAGACCCAGTACTTC.

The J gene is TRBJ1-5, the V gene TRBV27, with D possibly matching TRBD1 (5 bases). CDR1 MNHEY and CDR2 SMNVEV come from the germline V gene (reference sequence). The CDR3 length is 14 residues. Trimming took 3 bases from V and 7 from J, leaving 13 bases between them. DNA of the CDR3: TGTGCCAGCAGTTTTTTAGGGGCGGCCCAGCCCCAGCATTTT. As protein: CASSFLGAAQPQHF.

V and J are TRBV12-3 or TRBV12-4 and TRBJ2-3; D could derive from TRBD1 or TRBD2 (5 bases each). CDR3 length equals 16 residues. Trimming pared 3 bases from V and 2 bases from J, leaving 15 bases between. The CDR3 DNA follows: TGTGCCAGCAGTTTCACAACCGGGACGAACACAGATACGCAGTATTTT. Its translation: CASSFTTGTNTDTQYF.

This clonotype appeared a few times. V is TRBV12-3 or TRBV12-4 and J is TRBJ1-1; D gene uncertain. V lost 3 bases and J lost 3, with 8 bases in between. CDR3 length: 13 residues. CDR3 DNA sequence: TGTGCCAGCAGTTTGGCAGTACACACTGAAGCTTTCTTT. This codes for CASSLAVHTEAFF.

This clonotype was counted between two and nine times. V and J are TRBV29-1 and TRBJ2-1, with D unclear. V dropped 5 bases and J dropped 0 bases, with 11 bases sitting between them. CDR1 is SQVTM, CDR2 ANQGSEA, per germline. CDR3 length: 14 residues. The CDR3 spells CSVYGRTSYNEQFF. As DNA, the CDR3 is TGCAGCGTTTATGGGCGGACCTCCTACAATGAGCAGTTCTTC.

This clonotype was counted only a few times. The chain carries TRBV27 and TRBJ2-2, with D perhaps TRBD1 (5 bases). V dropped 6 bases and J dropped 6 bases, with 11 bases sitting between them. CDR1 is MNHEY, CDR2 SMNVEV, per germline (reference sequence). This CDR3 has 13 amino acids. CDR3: CASSYQGAGELFF. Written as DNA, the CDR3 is TGTGCCAGCAGCTACCAGGGTGCCGGGGAGCTGTTTTTT.

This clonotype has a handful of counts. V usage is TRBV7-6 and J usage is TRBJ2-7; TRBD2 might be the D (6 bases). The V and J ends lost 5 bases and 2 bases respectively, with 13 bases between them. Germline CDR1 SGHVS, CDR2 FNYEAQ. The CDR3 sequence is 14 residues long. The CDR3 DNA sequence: TGTGCCAGCAGCCCCCCTAGCGCAACCTACGAGCAGTACTTC. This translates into CASSPPSATYEQYF.

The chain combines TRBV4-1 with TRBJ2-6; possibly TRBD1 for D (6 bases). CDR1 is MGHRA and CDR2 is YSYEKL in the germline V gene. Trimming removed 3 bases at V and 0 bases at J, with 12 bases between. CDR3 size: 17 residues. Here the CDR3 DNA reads TGCGCCAGCAGCCACGCTGGACAGAGCTCTGGGGCCAACGTCCTGACTTTC. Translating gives CASSHAGQSSGANVLTF.

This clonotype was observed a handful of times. CDR3 loop: CASPSRGQGYSYEQYF. The CDR3 nucleotides are TGTGCCAGCCCTTCCCGGGGACAGGGATACTCCTACGAGCAGTACTTC. The chain combines TRBV6-1 with TRBJ2-7; 9 bases match TRBD1. CDR1 MNHNS and CDR2 SASEGT come from the germline V gene. This CDR3 comprises 16 residues. With 8 bases clipped from V and 0 bases from J, the junction kept 11 bases outside the gene matches.

CDR3 sequence (DNA): TGTGCCTGTGAAATAGGAGTCCTTGGCTACACCTTC. Its translation: CACEIGVLGYTF. The V gene is TRBV30, the J gene TRBJ1-2; D not resolved. CDR1 and CDR2 (germline): GTSNPN, SVGIG (reference sequence). V lost 6 bases and J 7 bases, leaving 15 bases between the germline ends. The CDR3 runs 12 residues. Combining the CDR3 with reference TRBV30 and TRBJ1-2 gives the whole variable domain SQTIHQWPATLVQPVGSPLSLECTVEGTSNPNLYWYRQAAGRGLQLLFYSVGIGQISSEVPQNLSASRPQDRQFILSSKKLLLSDSGFYLCACEIGVLGYTFGSGTRLTVV.